The T cell receptor (beta chain) under discussion was sequenced for a study of cytomegalovirus exposure and HLA in healthy donors. Only a few counts were recorded for this clone. This PCR relied on a set of 60 Vbeta primers and 13 Jbeta primers. Sequencing used immunoSEQ multiplex PCR; TCRdb keeps in-frame clones, though not all of them. The sample has 95,000 to 150,000 clones, about 73% seen once. The sequenced material came from PBMCs. This receptor was identified in a woman between 35 and 50 years old in good health and CMV-seronegative.

The CDR3 DNA follows: TGTGCCAGCACCCCACTCTACGGGGGGCTCGAGCAGTACTTC. It specifies CASTPLYGGLEQYF. V and J are TRBV7-2 and TRBJ2-7; tentatively, D is TRBD2 (7 bases). Germline V gene sequence: CDR1 SGHTA, CDR2 FQGNSA. The CDR3 runs to 14 residues. With 7 bases removed from V and 6 bases from J, the gap between germline ends came to 19 bases.